The 5 T cell receptor beta chains below all came from one sample that was sequenced in a study of T cell responses to AZD1222 COVID-19 vaccine (dated by TCRdb to about 2021). Library preparation employed the immunoSEQ multiplex PCR assay. The table was pulled from immuneACCESS by TCRdb, which kept in-frame rearrangements only. Such tables lose some clones; where checked, under half of the loss comes from unresolved V genes, and the rest has no known cause. The sample has fewer than 120,000 clones on record, roughly 92% of them singletons. Almost 2.5% of the sample is held by the ten biggest clonotypes. What the time point label conveys for this sample: about 28 days (+/-7) after the second vaccine dose. The specimen was peripheral blood, collected 28 days after the second AZD1222 dose. The origin of the receptors is an adult who received the AZD1222 COVID-19 vaccine.

The chain joins TRBV11-2 to TRBJ2-7, with D perhaps matching TRBD2 (6 bases). Trimming cost V 5 bases and J 2 bases, with 19 bases left between them. This CDR3 spans 16 amino acids. Per the germline V gene, CDR1 is SGHAT and CDR2 is FQNNGV. The CDR3 region is CASSESPLARTYEQYF. CDR3 nucleotides: TGTGCCAGCAGCGAAAGCCCCCTAGCGAGAACCTACGAGCAGTACTTC.

This chain uses TRBV19 with TRBJ2-5, with D perhaps matching TRBD2 (5 bases). This CDR3 has 13 residues. The germline gives CDR1 LNHDA, CDR2 SQIVND (reference sequence). V lost 6 bases, J lost 2 bases, and 10 bases lay in between. The DNA of the CDR3 is TGTGCCAGTAGCCCGGGGTTGCAAGAGACCCAGTACTTC. It specifies CASSPGLQETQYF.

The rearrangement links TRBV2 to TRBJ1-6; D is possibly TRBD1 (5 bases). Germline CDR1 is SNHLY and CDR2 is FYNNEI. V gave up 7 bases and J gave up 10 bases, with 14 bases separating them. This CDR3 has 13 amino acids. The CDR3 coding sequence is TGTGCCAGCAAGGCAGGGAGTAACTCACCCCTCCACTTT. It yields the protein CASKAGSNSPLHF.

The chain couples TRBV5-1 to TRBJ2-1, with 10 positions matching TRBD1. The J segment lost 2 bases and the V segment lost 2 bases, leaving 1 base of the junction unmatched. The V gene's germline CDR1 is SGHRS and CDR2 YFSETQ. The CDR3 is 15 amino acids. The chain's CDR3 is CASSLGTGAYNEQFF. The CDR3 DNA follows: TGCGCCAGCAGCTTAGGGACAGGGGCCTACAATGAGCAGTTCTTC.

The rearrangement joins TRBV10-3 to TRBJ2-1; D gene uncertain. Between the trimmed V and J ends, which lost 4 bases and 8 bases, there was a span of 12 bases. Germline values: CDR1 ENHRY, CDR2 SYGVKD. This CDR3 has 13 amino acids. The CDR3 protein is CAISVVQGDEQFF. CDR3 bases: TGTGCCATCAGTGTAGTCCAAGGCGATGAGCAGTTCTTC.